Detailed here is one T cell receptor beta chain. Its antigen is still unknown. The CDR3 has 16 amino acids. From germline, CDR1 is LGHDT and CDR2 YNNKEL (reference sequence). Trimming removed 1 base from V and 7 bases from J; junction bases left unmatched: 9. Clones were sequenced by immunoSEQ multiplex PCR, and TCRdb holds only the in-frame ones, with some missing. Found here are 210,000 or so clones, roughly 94% of them singletons; the top ten hold 1.5% to 2%. The sample originates from a study of T cell responses to AZD1222 COVID-19 vaccine. The study, taken as a whole, reports: Just 5 to 7 people given AZD1222 tested seropositive at baseline. Nearly half of spike-specific TCRs reportedly target variant regions that are unmutated in the B.1.351 and B.1.1.7 variants. Most donors were white British and more were female, and clonal diversity was possibly underestimated.

Sequences were derived from peripheral blood, sampled 28 days after the second dose of the MenACWY control vaccine. The TCR originated in an adult who received the MenACWY meningococcal vaccine as a control. The rearrangement links TRBV3-1 (or the pseudogene TRBV3-2) to TRBJ1-5; 8 bases are a match to TRBD1. The CDR3 sequence is CASSQGASGGRQPQHF. The CDR3 DNA is TGTGCCAGCAGCCAAGGAGCGTCAGGGGGCAGGCAGCCCCAGCATTTT.